This is a list of T cell receptor beta chains from one sample in a study of PD-1 blockade in classical Hodgkin lymphoma. Using immunoSEQ multiplex PCR, the repertoire was profiled, and TCRdb retains in-frame clones only, with some absent. The profile covers tens of thousands of clones, with roughly 89% appearing a single time and roughly a tenth taken by the ten largest. The sample in question was peripheral blood mononuclear cells (PBMCs), obtained before the second cycle of nivolumab. The receptors stem from a human donor with classical Hodgkin lymphoma. Each CDR3 is given with its conserved first and last residue. The D gene is left open where the match is weak. Not all rows give a size; the values are once, few, many and, for expanded clones, a class.

v_call	clone_size	j_call	d_call	cdr3_aa	cdr3_nt
TRBV7-2	-	TRBJ2-3	TRBD2	CASSLALAVTSTDTQYF	TGTGCCAGCAGCTTAGCGCTAGCGGTTACTAGCACAGATACGCAGTATTTT
TRBV7-8	once	TRBJ2-3	TRBD1	CASSRQGATTDTQYF	TGTGCCAGCAGCCGACAGGGGGCTACCACAGATACGCAGTATTTT
TRBV5-4	-	TRBJ2-5	-	CASSLPTQETQYF	TGTGCCAGCAGCTTACCCACCCAAGAGACCCAGTACTTC
TRBV2	few	TRBJ2-2	-	CASRLSGGAGELFF	TGTGCCAGCAGGCTCTCAGGCGGCGCCGGGGAGCTGTTTTTT
TRBV9	-	TRBJ1-4	-	CASSPLQGSANEKLFF	TGTGCCAGCAGCCCCCTACAGGGTTCGGCTAATGAAAAACTGTTTTTT
TRBV9	-	TRBJ1-3	TRBD1	CASSFGTGLSGNTIYF	TGTGCCAGCAGCTTCGGGACAGGACTCTCTGGAAACACCATATATTTT
TRBV19	few	TRBJ1-4	-	CASGLTATNEKLFF	TGTGCCAGTGGACTAACTGCAACTAATGAAAAACTGTTTTTT
TRBV18	once	TRBJ2-1	-	CASSPPAGRSGNEQFF	TGTGCCAGCTCACCACCGGCGGGTCGTTCCGGGAATGAGCAGTTCTTC
TRBV7-9	-	TRBJ2-7	TRBD1	CASSLSTGQGPNEQYF	TGTGCCAGCAGCTTATCCACGGGACAGGGCCCAAACGAGCAGTACTTC
TRBV29-1	-	TRBJ2-7	-	CSARSGEQYF	TGCAGCGCCCGGTCAGGCGAGCAGTACTTC
TRBV7-9	few	TRBJ1-5	-	CASSHWGSNQPQHF	TGTGCCAGCAGCCATTGGGGTAGCAATCAGCCCCAGCATTTT
TRBV19	few	TRBJ2-1	TRBD2	CASSIGAGGGDEQFF	TGTGCCAGTAGTATCGGGGCGGGAGGCGGCGATGAGCAGTTCTTC
TRBV2	-	TRBJ2-7	-	CASSGDTVYEQYF	TGTGCCAGTTCGGGGGACACTGTCTACGAGCAGTACTTC
TRBV7-6	once	TRBJ2-7	TRBD1	CASSLLGQGYEQYF	TGTGCCAGCAGCTTATTGGGACAGGGGTACGAGCAGTACTTC
TRBV4-1	-	TRBJ1-1	-	CASSQRSRAGEGNTEAFF	TGCGCCAGCAGCCAACGATCCCGGGCAGGGGAGGGGAACACTGAAGCTTTCTTT
TRBV19	few	TRBJ1-5	TRBD1	CASSIDTGTGGNQPQHF	TGTGCCAGTAGTATAGATACCGGGACAGGGGGCAATCAGCCCCAGCATTTT
TRBV28	-	TRBJ2-7	-	CASSLAEEDYEQYF	TGTGCCAGCAGTTTAGCGGAGGAGGACTACGAGCAGTACTTC
TRBV5-6	-	TRBJ2-7	-	CASSLLSYEQYF	TGTGCCAGCAGCTTGCTGTCCTACGAGCAGTACTTC
TRBV27	-	TRBJ1-5	-	CASGPRTVRLPQHF	TGTGCCAGCGGTCCACGGACAGTCCGACTCCCCCAGCATTTT
TRBV9	-	TRBJ2-1	-	CASSVDSGPYNEQFF	TGTGCCAGCAGCGTAGATAGCGGTCCCTACAATGAGCAGTTCTTC
TRBV5-1	-	TRBJ2-1	TRBD1	CASSLYGQGAVEQFF	TGCGCCAGCAGCTTGTACGGACAGGGGGCCGTTGAGCAGTTCTTC
TRBV5-1	-	TRBJ2-2	TRBD2	CASSFGLAGGGTGELFF	TGCGCCAGCAGCTTCGGACTAGCGGGAGGAGGCACCGGGGAGCTGTTTTTT
TRBV5-1	-	TRBJ1-6	-	CASSLGRGDSPLHF	TGCGCCAGCAGCTTGGGTCGGGGGGATTCACCCCTCCACTTT
TRBV7-6	-	TRBJ1-1	TRBD1	CASSLEAGTASNTEAFF	TGTGCCAGCAGCTTAGAGGCCGGGACAGCCTCGAACACTGAAGCTTTCTTT
TRBV19	-	TRBJ1-6	-	CASSAGGYNSPLHF	TGTGCCAGTAGCGCGGGGGGGTATAATTCACCCCTCCACTTT
TRBV6-1	-	TRBJ1-2	TRBD1	CASSVGTGQLGGYTF	TGTGCCAGCAGTGTGGGGACAGGCCAGCTAGGTGGCTACACCTTC
TRBV5-5	-	TRBJ1-3	TRBD1	CASSGTAASGNTIYF	TGTGCCAGCAGCGGGACAGCAGCCTCTGGAAACACCATATATTTT
TRBV28	-	TRBJ1-5	-	CASSFQGRQPQHF	TGTGCCAGCAGTTTTCAGGGGCGTCAGCCCCAGCATTTT